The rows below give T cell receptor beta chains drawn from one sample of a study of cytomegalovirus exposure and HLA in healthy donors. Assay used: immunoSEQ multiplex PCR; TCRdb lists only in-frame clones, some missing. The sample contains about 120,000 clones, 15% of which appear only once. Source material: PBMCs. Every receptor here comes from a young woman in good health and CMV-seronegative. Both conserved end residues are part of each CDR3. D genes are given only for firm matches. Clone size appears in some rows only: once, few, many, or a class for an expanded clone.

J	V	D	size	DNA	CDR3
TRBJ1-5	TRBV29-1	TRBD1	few	TGCAGCGTTGGAGACAGGGCGCCCCAGCATTTT	CSVGDRAPQHF
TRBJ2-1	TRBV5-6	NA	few	TGTGCCAGCAGCGGACGACAGTTCTACAATGAGCAGTTCTTC	CASSGRQFYNEQFF
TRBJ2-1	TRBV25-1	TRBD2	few	TGTGCCAGCAGTGACGGGAGGCCAGGGGAGCAGTTCTTC	CASSDGRPGEQFF
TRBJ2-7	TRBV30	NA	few	TGTGCCTGGAAAGGTATAAGTGGGCCCGCCTACGAGCAGTACTTC	CAWKGISGPAYEQYF
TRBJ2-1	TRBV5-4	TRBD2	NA	TGTGCCAGCAGCTTGAATTCAGCGCTAGCGGGGAACAATGAGCAGTTCTTC	CASSLNSALAGNNEQFF
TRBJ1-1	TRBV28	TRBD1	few	TGTGCCAGCAGTTTGCTTCCACAGGGGGAAGCTTTCTTT	CASSLLPQGEAFF
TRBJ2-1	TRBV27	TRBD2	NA	TGTGCCAGCAGTCCCAGACTAGCGGGAGGCAATGAGCAGTTCTTC	CASSPRLAGGNEQFF
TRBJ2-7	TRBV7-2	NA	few	TGTGCCAGCAGCCCACACTACGAGCAGTACTTC	CASSPHYEQYF
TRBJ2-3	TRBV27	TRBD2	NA	TGTGCCAGCAGTTTAGGCCCCGGGGGGTGGGATACGCAGTATTTT	CASSLGPGGWDTQYF
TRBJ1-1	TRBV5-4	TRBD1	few	TGTGCCAGCAGGGACAGGGGCCCTTTTAGAACTGAAGCTTTCTTT	CASRDRGPFRTEAFF
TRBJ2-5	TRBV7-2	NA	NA	TGTGCCAGCAGCTTACTCTCGGGGGACCCCCGGGAGACCCAGTACTTC	CASSLLSGDPRETQYF
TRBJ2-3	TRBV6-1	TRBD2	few	TGTGCCAGCAGTGAAGCGAGAGGCGGGGGGGCGTATACGCAGTATTTT	CASSEARGGGAYTQYF
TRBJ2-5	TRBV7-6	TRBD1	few	TGTGCCAGCAGCTCGGACAGGGGGTTCGAGACCCAGTACTTC	CASSSDRGFETQYF
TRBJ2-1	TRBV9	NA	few	TGTGCCAGCAGCGTAGATAGCGGCAATGAGCAGTTCTTC	CASSVDSGNEQFF
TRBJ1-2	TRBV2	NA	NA	TGTGCCAGCAGTATAACTTCGGGAGGCAGCCGTGGGTCCACCTTC	CASSITSGGSRGSTF
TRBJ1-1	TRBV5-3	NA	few	TGTGCCAGAAGCGAGCCCGGGGTCAGGGCTTTCTTT	CARSEPGVRAFF
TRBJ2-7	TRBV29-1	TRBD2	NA	TGCAGCGTTGAAGGGGACTACCCCTACGAGCAGTACTTC	CSVEGDYPYEQYF
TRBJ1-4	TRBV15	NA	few	TGTGCCACCACCCTCGAAGTCGGGGGTACGAATGAAAAACTGTTTTTT	CATTLEVGGTNEKLFF
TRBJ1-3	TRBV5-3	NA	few	TGTGCCAGAAGCTTGGGGTACTACTCTGGAAACACCATATATTTT	CARSLGYYSGNTIYF
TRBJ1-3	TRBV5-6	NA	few	TGTGCCAGCAGCCGCACAGGGTTCTCGGGAAACACCATATATTTT	CASSRTGFSGNTIYF
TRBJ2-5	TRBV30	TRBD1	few	TGTGCCTGGATTCCGGGACAGGGGGATGGAGAGACCCAGTACTTC	CAWIPGQGDGETQYF
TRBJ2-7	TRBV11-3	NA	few	TGTGCCAGCAGCTTAGATGGCGCAGGGGACTACGAGCAGTACTTC	CASSLDGAGDYEQYF
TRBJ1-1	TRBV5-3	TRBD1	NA	TGTGCCAGAAGCGACAACCCGGGACAGGAAACTTTGAACACTGAAGCTTTCTTT	CARSDNPGQETLNTEAFF
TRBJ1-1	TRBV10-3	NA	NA	TGTGCCATCAGCAACAGGGAGAACACTGAAGCTTTCTTT	CAISNRENTEAFF
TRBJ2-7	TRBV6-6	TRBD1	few	TGTGCCAGCAGTAAGGACAGGGGGCCCAACGAGCAGTACTTC	CASSKDRGPNEQYF
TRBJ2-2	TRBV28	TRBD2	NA	TGTGCCAGCAGTTTTTTCGGGGGGAATACCGGGGAGCTGTTTTTT	CASSFFGGNTGELFF
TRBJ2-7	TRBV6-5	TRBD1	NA	TGTGCCAGCAGAAAAAACAGGGGATCCTACGAGCAGTACTTC	CASRKNRGSYEQYF
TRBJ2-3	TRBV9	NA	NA	TGTGCCAGCAGCGTGGTACCAGTCTCGGGGAGCGCAGATACGCAGTATTTT	CASSVVPVSGSADTQYF
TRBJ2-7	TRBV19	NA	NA	TGTGCCAGTAGTATTGGGCTAGCTAGGAGCTACGAGCAGTACTTC	CASSIGLARSYEQYF
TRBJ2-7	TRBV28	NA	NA	TGTGCCAGCAGTTTAGGAGGCTCGATAACGGCTTACTACGAGCAGTACTTC	CASSLGGSITAYYEQYF
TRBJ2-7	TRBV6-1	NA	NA	TGTGCCAGCAGTACAGGTCCCTTGGCCTACGAGCAGTACTTC	CASSTGPLAYEQYF
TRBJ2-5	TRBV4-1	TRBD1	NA	TGCGCCAGCAGCCAAGGAACCGGGACAGGTTCGCGGGAGACCCAGTACTTC	CASSQGTGTGSRETQYF
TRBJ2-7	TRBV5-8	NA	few	TGTGCCAGCAGCTTGGTTGAAGCTCCCTACGAGCAGTACTTC	CASSLVEAPYEQYF
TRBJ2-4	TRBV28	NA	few	TGTGCCAGCAGTTTGGTAGCATCTCGAGCCAAAAACATTCAGTACTTC	CASSLVASRAKNIQYF
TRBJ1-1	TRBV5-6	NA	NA	TGTGCCAGCAGCTTGGCCGGGCGGGCTGAAGCTTTCTTT	CASSLAGRAEAFF
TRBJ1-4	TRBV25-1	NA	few	TGTGCCAGCACAAATCCAGGGAGGGGAGAAAAACTGTTTTTT	CASTNPGRGEKLFF
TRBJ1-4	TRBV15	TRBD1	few	TGTGCCACCAGCAGAGTCCTGGGACAGGGAATGTTTTTT	CATSRVLGQGMFF
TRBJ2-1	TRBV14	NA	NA	TGTGCCAGCAGCCAAGATGTCGTCGGTGAGCAGTTCTTC	CASSQDVVGEQFF
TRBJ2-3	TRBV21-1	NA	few	TGTGCCAGCAGGATGGGACAGTTTTCTAGCACAGATACGCAGTATTTT	CASRMGQFSSTDTQYF
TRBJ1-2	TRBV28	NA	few	TGTGCCAGCAGTTTTTTGAGGGCGGGAGGCTACACCTTC	CASSFLRAGGYTF
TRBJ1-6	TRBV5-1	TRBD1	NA	TGCGCCAGCAGCCCACAGGGGGCCTATAATTCACCCCTCCACTTT	CASSPQGAYNSPLHF
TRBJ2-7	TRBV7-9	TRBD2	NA	TGTGCCAGCAGCTCCCGGACTAGCCGGGGGGGCGAGCAGTACTTC	CASSSRTSRGGEQYF
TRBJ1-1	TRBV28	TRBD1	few	TGTGCCAGCAGGTCGACAGGGAACGGGTTGAACACTGAAGCTTTCTTT	CASRSTGNGLNTEAFF
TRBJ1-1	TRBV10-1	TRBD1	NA	TGCGCCAGCAGGCCGAAGAGGGACAGGCGGAGCACTGAAGCTTTCTTT	CASRPKRDRRSTEAFF
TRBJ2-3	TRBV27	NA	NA	TGTGCCAGCAGTTTGAGAGCCCCAGGGGCTAGCGGCCGTAGCACAGATACGCAGTATTTT	CASSLRAPGASGRSTDTQYF
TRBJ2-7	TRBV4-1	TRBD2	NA	TGCGCCAGCAGCCAAAAGGAGCTAGCGGGAGGTTACGAGCAGTACTTC	CASSQKELAGGYEQYF
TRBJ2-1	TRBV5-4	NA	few	TGTGCCAGCAGCATGATAGGGGCGGGGGAGCAGTTCTTC	CASSMIGAGEQFF
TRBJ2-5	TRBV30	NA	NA	TGTGCCTGGAGTGTACGTCGCCCGGTCACAGAGACCCAGTACTTC	CAWSVRRPVTETQYF
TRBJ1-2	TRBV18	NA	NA	TGTGCCAGCTCACCAACAGTCGGATCTGCTAACTATGGCTACACCTTC	CASSPTVGSANYGYTF
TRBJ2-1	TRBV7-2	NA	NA	TGTGCCAGCAGCTCGAACTGGGAGAACTACAATGAGCAGTTCTTC	CASSSNWENYNEQFF
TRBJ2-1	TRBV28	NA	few	TGTGCCAGCAGTTTCGGCCAGGGGAATGAGCAGTTCTTC	CASSFGQGNEQFF
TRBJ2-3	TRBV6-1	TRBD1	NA	TGTGCCAGCTCCGCCGGGACAGGGTCGACAGATACGCAGTATTTT	CASSAGTGSTDTQYF
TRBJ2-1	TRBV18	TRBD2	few	TGTGCCAGCTCCCTAGCGGGAGACAATGAGCAGTTCTTC	CASSLAGDNEQFF
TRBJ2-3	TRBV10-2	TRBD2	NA	TGCGCCGGATGGAGCGGGAGCCCGGCAGATACGCAGTATTTT	CAGWSGSPADTQYF
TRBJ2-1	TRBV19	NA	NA	TGTGCCAGTAGCCCTCAGGGCCTTAGCTCCTACAATGAGCAGTTCTTC	CASSPQGLSSYNEQFF
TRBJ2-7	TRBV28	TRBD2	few	TGTGCCAGCAGTTGGGGACTAGCGTACTACGAGCAGTACTTC	CASSWGLAYYEQYF
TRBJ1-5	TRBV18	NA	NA	TGTGCCAGCTCACCCGAGAATCAGCCCCAGCATTTT	CASSPENQPQHF
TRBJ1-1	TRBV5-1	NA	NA	TGCGCCAGCAGCCCGGCGGGAGGAACTATGAACACTGAAGCTTTCTTT	CASSPAGGTMNTEAFF
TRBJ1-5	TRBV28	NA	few	TGTGCCAGCAGTTTATCGTCTCAGGGTTTAGGGAATCAGCCCCAGCATTTT	CASSLSSQGLGNQPQHF